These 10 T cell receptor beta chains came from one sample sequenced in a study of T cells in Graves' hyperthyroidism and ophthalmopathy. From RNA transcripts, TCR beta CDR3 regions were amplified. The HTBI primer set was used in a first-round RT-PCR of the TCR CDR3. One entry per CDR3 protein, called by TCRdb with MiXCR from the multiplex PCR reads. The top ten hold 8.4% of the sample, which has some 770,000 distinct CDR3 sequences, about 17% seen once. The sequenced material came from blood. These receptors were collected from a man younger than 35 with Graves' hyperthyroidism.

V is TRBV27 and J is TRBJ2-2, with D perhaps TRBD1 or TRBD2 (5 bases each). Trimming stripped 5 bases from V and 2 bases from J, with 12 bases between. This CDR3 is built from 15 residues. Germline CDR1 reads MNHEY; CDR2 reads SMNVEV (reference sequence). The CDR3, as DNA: TGTGCCAGCAGTAAGGGACGGGTAAACACCGGGGAGCTGTTTTTT. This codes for CASSKGRVNTGELFF.

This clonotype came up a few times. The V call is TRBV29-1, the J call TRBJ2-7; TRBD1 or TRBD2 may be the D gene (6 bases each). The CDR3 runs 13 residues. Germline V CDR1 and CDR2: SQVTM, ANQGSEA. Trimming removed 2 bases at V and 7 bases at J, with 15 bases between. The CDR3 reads CSVERGEGGEQYF. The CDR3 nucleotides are TGCAGCGTTGAACGGGGTGAGGGGGGTGAGCAGTACTTC.

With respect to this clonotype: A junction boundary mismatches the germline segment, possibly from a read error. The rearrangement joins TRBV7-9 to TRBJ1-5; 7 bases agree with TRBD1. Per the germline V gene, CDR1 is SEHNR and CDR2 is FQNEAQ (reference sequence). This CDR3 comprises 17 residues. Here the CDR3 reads CTSSLGLRGTGDEPQHF. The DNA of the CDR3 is TGTACCAGCAGCTTAGGGCTGCGGGGTACAGGGGACGAGCCCCAGCATTTT.

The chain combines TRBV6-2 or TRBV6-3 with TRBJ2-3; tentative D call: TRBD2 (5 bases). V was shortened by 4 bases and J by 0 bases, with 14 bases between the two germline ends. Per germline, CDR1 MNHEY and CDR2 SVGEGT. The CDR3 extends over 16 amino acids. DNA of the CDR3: TGTGCCAGCAGTTGGGCCAGCGGAGCTAGCACAGATACGCAGTATTTT. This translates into CASSWASGASTDTQYF.

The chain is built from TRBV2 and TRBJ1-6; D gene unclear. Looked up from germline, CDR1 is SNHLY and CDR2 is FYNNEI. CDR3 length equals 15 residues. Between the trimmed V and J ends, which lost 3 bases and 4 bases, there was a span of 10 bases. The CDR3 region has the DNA TGTGCCAGCAGTGAGAGGTCCGAGTATAATTCACCCCTCCACTTT. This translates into CASSERSEYNSPLHF.

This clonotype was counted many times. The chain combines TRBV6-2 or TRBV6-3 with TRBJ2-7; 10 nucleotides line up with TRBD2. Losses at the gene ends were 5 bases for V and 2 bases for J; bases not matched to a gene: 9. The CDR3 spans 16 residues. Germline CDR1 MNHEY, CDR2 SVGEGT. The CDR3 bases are TGTGCCAGCAGTCCGCCGGGACTAGCGCGTACCTACGAGCAGTACTTC. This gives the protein CASSPPGLARTYEQYF.

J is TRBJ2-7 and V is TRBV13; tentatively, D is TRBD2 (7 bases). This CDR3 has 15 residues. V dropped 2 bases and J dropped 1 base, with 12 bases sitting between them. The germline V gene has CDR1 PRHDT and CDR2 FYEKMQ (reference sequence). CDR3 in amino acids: CASSLKGGGSYEQYF. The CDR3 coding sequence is TGTGCCAGCAGCTTAAAGGGGGGAGGGTCCTACGAGCAGTACTTC.

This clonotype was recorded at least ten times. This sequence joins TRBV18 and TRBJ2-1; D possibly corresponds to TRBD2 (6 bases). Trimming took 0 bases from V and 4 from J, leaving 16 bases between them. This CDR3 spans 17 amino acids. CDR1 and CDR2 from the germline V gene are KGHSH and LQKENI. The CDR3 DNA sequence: TGTGCCAGCTCACCACCTCGAACGGGAGCAGAGTACAATGAGCAGTTCTTC. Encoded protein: CASSPPRTGAEYNEQFF.

The CDR3 coding sequence is TGTGCCAGCAGCTTAAGGAGTTATGTCCGGATCCAGCCCCAGCATTTT. Its protein is CASSLRSYVRIQPQHF. This chain links TRBV11-3 with TRBJ1-5; D is ambiguous. V gave up 2 bases and J gave up 7 bases, with 18 bases separating them. CDR1 and CDR2 from the germline V gene are SGHNT and YENEEA. CDR3 length: 16 amino acids.

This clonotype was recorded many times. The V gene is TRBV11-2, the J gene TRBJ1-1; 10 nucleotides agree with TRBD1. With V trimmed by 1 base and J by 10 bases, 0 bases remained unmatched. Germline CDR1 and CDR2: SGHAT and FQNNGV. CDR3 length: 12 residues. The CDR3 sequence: CASSLGTGGAFF. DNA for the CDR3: TGTGCCAGCAGCTTAGGGACAGGGGGAGCTTTCTTT.